This TCR beta chain stems from a study of blood T cell repertoires in COVID-19. The authors' processing: How many nucleated cells were present was estimated from reference gene primer amplification. This table comes from immunoSEQ multiplex PCR, and its TCRdb copy is limited to in-frame clones, with some not included. From that table come the V and J calls and clone size; the DNA was used to work out D and trimming. Of about 220,000 clones detected, over 75% appear once; the ten largest clones hold 3% to 4%. Trimming removed 6 bases from V and 0 bases from J, with 11 bases in between. CDR1 and CDR2 (germline): SGHAT, FQDESV (reference sequence). The CDR3 totals 14 residues. Participants were aged about 18 to 100 years from approximately 23 US areas. Participants' own reports of clinical history determined their cohort assignment.

Sequencing used PBMCs or T cells enriched from blood (not recorded which). This clonotype originated in an older woman who had recovered from COVID-19. This sequence joins TRBV11-1 and TRBJ1-1; a possible D gene is TRBD1 (5 bases). The CDR3 bases are TGTGCCAGCAGTCCGACAGCTATGAACACTGAAGCTTTCTTT. It yields the protein CASSPTAMNTEAFF. Variable domain in full (rest from reference TRBV11-1 and TRBJ1-1): EAEVAQSPRYKITEKSQAVAFWCDPISGHATLYWYRQILGQGPELLVQFQDESVVDDSQLPKDRFSAERLKGVDSTLKIQPAELGDSAMYLCASSPTAMNTEAFFGQGTRLTVV.